The clone carrying this T cell receptor (beta chain) has just a few counts. Its target is not known. Sequence at one end of the junction differs from germline and may be a read error. There were TCR beta CDR3 regions amplified from RNA transcripts. RT-PCR in the first round (using the HTBI primer set) targeted the TCR CDR3. One entry per CDR3 protein results from TCRdb running MiXCR on the multiplex PCR reads. The table shows hundreds of thousands of distinct CDR3 sequences, with 14% to 15% occurring only once. The data stem from a study of T cells in Graves' hyperthyroidism and ophthalmopathy. Whole-study results and caveats: Blood samples included most of the expanded thyroid clonotypes exceeding 0.001.

Used for diagnoses were clinical symptoms, serum thyroxine and TRAb, thyroid ultrasound and orbital computed tomography. Specimen: blood. The sequence came from a woman aged 35 to 49 with Graves' ophthalmopathy.

The CDR3 DNA sequence: TGCGCCAGCAGCTCCATTACAGGTGGGCCAGAGACCCAGTATTTC. Protein product: CASSSITGGPETQYF. The rearrangement joins TRBV5-1 to TRBJ2-5; a weak D match, TRBD1 (5 bases). CDR1 SGHRS and CDR2 YFSETQ come from the germline V gene. The CDR3 consists of 15 residues.